The source of this T cell receptor beta chain is a study of T cell responses to AZD1222 COVID-19 vaccine. Study findings and constraints: Repertoire samples came only from after the peak T cell response.

Second doses that came at about 4 or about 12 weeks were put together. With respect to this clone: Antigen: not known.

Clones were sequenced by immunoSEQ multiplex PCR, and TCRdb holds only the in-frame ones, with some missing. The sample has roughly 80,000 clones; approximately 90% are singletons. V lost 5 bases and J 0 bases, leaving 8 bases between the germline ends. Germline V CDR1 and CDR2: LNHDA, SQIVND (reference sequence). The CDR3 length is 14 residues. The chain couples TRBV19 to TRBJ1-3; D not resolved. The source of this sequence is an adult who received the AZD1222 COVID-19 vaccine. Specimen: peripheral blood, collected 28 days after the second AZD1222 dose. CDR3 DNA: TGTGCCAGTAGTGGGCAGCACTCTGGAAACACCATATATTTT. Translation: CASSGQHSGNTIYF.